What follows are 25 T cell receptor beta chains derived from one specimen sequenced in a study. Clones were read by immunoSEQ multiplex PCR, and TCRdb kept only the in-frame ones, dropping some. The profile shows about 50,000 clones, about 92% of them singletons. The source material was PBMCs. These receptors came from a man between 35 and 55 years old with rheumatoid arthritis.

The rearrangement joins TRBV9 to TRBJ2-6; TRBD2 is a possible D gene (6 bases). V was shortened by 8 bases and J by 0 bases, with 12 bases between the two germline ends. The germline CDR1 and CDR2 sequences are SGDLS and YYNGEE. The CDR3 totals 15 residues. Here the CDR3 reads CASGTGDSGANVLTF. For the CDR3, the DNA is TGTGCCAGTGGGACGGGGGACTCTGGGGCCAACGTCCTGACTTTC.

The chain joins TRBV5-1 to TRBJ1-6; D not certain. V was trimmed by 0 bases and J by 8 bases, leaving 15 bases between them. Looked up from germline, CDR1 is SGHRS and CDR2 is YFSETQ. The CDR3 covers 16 residues. CDR3 amino acids: CASSLGGSPTDSPLHF. CDR3 nucleotides: TGCGCCAGCAGCTTGGGCGGCAGTCCTACGGATTCACCCCTCCACTTT.

The chain couples TRBV7-8 to TRBJ2-2; D remains unclear. Trimming took off 5 bases at V and 4 bases at J, with 2 bases between the two ends. Germline CDR1 and CDR2: SGHVS and FQNEAQ. CDR3 length equals 11 residues. The CDR3 sequence is CASSPTGELFF. The CDR3, as DNA: TGTGCCAGCAGCCCCACCGGGGAGCTGTTTTTT.

This clone was recorded a few times. This chain uses TRBV7-3 with TRBJ2-2; 9 bases align to TRBD1. The germline V gene encodes CDR1 SGHTA and CDR2 FQGTGA. V dropped 2 bases and J dropped 6; count of bases not matched to a gene: 10. CDR3 length equals 17 residues. The DNA for the CDR3 is TGTGCCAGCAGCTTACCCCGGGACAGGGCAGGCTCCGGGGAGCTGTTTTTT. Protein: CASSLPRDRAGSGELFF.

This rearrangement joins TRBV19 to TRBJ2-1; possible D gene TRBD2, 6 bases. From germline, CDR1 is LNHDA and CDR2 SQIVND (reference sequence). This CDR3 has 17 residues. Trimming removed 0 bases at V and 4 bases at J, with 16 bases between. For the CDR3, the DNA is TGTGCCAGTAGTATAGATGTCAAACTAGCCGTATACAATGAGCAGTTCTTC. It specifies CASSIDVKLAVYNEQFF.

The chain recombines TRBV30 with TRBJ1-5; 7 bases fit TRBD1. The V gene's germline CDR1 is GTSNPN and CDR2 SVGIG (reference sequence). The CDR3 spans 15 residues. Trimming at V came to 2 bases and at J to 0 bases, leaving 4 bases not matched to a gene. Here the CDR3 reads CAWSPWTGSNQPQHF. CDR3 coding DNA: TGTGCCTGGAGTCCCTGGACAGGTAGCAATCAGCCCCAGCATTTT.

The J gene is TRBJ1-4, the V gene TRBV27; 8 bases are a match to TRBD1. The CDR3 totals 15 residues. Germline V gene sequence: CDR1 MNHEY, CDR2 SMNVEV (reference sequence). Trimming took 5 bases from V and 8 from J; bases not matched to a gene: 10. This chain's CDR3 is CASSPSAGGNEKLFF. The CDR3 nucleotides are TGTGCCAGCAGTCCCTCCGCAGGGGGCAACGAAAAACTGTTTTTT. The full variable domain, rest sourced from reference TRBV27 and TRBJ1-4, is EAQVTQNPRYLITVTGKKLTVTCSQNMNHEYMSWYRQDPGLGLRQIYYSMNVEVTDKGDVPEGYKVSRKEKRNFPLILESPSPNQTSLYFCASSPSAGGNEKLFFGSGTQLSVL.

The J gene is TRBJ1-1, the V gene TRBV9; tentative D call: TRBD1 (6 bases). This CDR3 has 19 residues. V shed 0 bases and J shed 3 bases, with 24 bases lying between them. Germline CDR1 is SGDLS and CDR2 is YYNGEE. The CDR3 DNA sequence: TGTGCCAGCAGCGTAGTCTCGGCAGGGGCCCTTTCTAGGGACACTGAAGCTTTCTTT. Amino acid sequence: CASSVVSAGALSRDTEAFF.

The rearrangement links TRBV5-1 to TRBJ2-3; 7 bases align to TRBD1. CDR3 size: 16 residues. V lost 0 bases to trimming and J lost 1 base; unmatched junction nucleotides: 5. Germline CDR1 is SGHRS and CDR2 is YFSETQ. CDR3 sequence: CASSLGGQARTDTQYF. The CDR3 coding sequence is TGCGCCAGCAGCTTGGGTGGACAGGCCCGCACAGATACGCAGTATTTT.

This chain joins TRBV7-9 and TRBJ2-1, with TRBD2 matching over 8 bases. Unmatched junction bases numbered 8, after V lost 5 bases and J lost 8 bases. Germline CDR1 reads SEHNR; CDR2 reads FQNEAQ (reference sequence). The CDR3 contains 14 residues. CDR3 sequence: CASSDLAGYDEQFF. The CDR3 bases are TGTGCCAGCAGCGACTTAGCGGGATACGATGAGCAGTTCTTC.

The rearrangement links TRBV18 to TRBJ2-7; perhaps TRBD1 as D (6 bases). The CDR3 is 13 residues long. Germline CDR1 is KGHSH and CDR2 is LQKENI. V lost 3 bases and J lost 0, with 6 bases in between. In DNA, the CDR3 is TGTGCCAGCTCACCGGACAGCTCCTACGAGCAGTACTTC. Its protein is CASSPDSSYEQYF.

This clone showed up just a few times. Other DNA sequences from this sample encode an identical CDR3 as well. This sequence joins TRBV28 and TRBJ1-6, with a tentative D call TRBD1 (6 bases). Trimming stripped 6 bases from V and 6 bases from J, with 12 bases between. Germline V lookup: CDR1 MDHEN, CDR2 SYDVKM. This CDR3 comprises 14 residues. The CDR3, as DNA: TGTGCCAGCAGCAGGGACATCCTTAATTCACCCCTCCACTTT. This translates into CASSRDILNSPLHF.

This clone was recorded a few times. This chain links TRBV6-5 with TRBJ1-5, with TRBD1 identical over 7 bases. V lost 8 bases and J lost 1; bases outside the gene matches: 8. Germline-derived CDR1 and CDR2 are MNHEY and SVGAGI. The CDR3 has 15 amino acids. CDR3 sequence: CASGSTGLSNQPQHF. CDR3 sequence (DNA): TGTGCCAGCGGATCGACAGGGCTGAGCAATCAGCCCCAGCATTTT.

The chain couples TRBV6-5 to TRBJ1-1, with no clear D. Germline V gives CDR1 MNHEY, CDR2 SVGAGI. The CDR3 consists of 12 residues. The V end lost 6 bases, the J end lost 1 base, and 6 bases lay between the germline ends. In DNA form, the CDR3 reads TGTGCCAGCAGGGACCGGAACACTGAAGCTTTCTTT. This gives the protein CASRDRNTEAFF.

The chain carries TRBV5-1 and TRBJ2-2; D remains unclear. Germline assignment: CDR1 SGHRS and CDR2 YFSETQ. Trimming left V 1 base short and J 0 bases short, with 10 bases between. The CDR3 sequence is 16 residues long. The CDR3 DNA reads TGCGCCAGCAGCTTGATAAACCGCGCGAACACCGGGGAGCTGTTTTTT. As protein: CASSLINRANTGELFF.

The chain employs TRBV3-1 (or the pseudogene TRBV3-2) and TRBJ2-7; D remains ambiguous. Trimming took off 0 bases at V and 3 bases at J, with 18 bases between the two ends. The germline gives CDR1 LGHDT, CDR2 YNNKEL (reference sequence). The CDR3 extends over 17 amino acids. The CDR3 region is CASSQDLVPTVGYEQYF. DNA of the CDR3: TGTGCCAGCAGCCAAGATCTGGTACCGACCGTGGGCTACGAGCAGTACTTC.

The gene calls are TRBV3-1 (or the pseudogene TRBV3-2) and TRBJ1-6; TRBD1 might be the D (6 bases). The CDR3 consists of 15 residues. Germline V gene data show CDR1 as LGHDT and CDR2 as YNNKEL (reference sequence). The V end was cut by 1 base, the J end by 6 bases, with 10 bases between. CDR3: CASSQGEGGNSPLHF. CDR3 coding DNA: TGTGCCAGCAGCCAAGGAGAGGGGGGTAATTCACCCCTCCACTTT.

This chain connects TRBV11-3 to TRBJ2-1; TRBD2 aligns across 10 bases. The ends lost 1 base at V and 7 bases at J; junction bases unmatched: 10. There are 17 residues in the CDR3. Germline loops: CDR1 SGHNT, CDR2 YENEEA. DNA of the CDR3: TGTGCCAGCAGCTTAGGGCTATCCAGCGGGAGGGTAAATGAGCAGTTCTTC. Protein sequence: CASSLGLSSGRVNEQFF.

This rearrangement joins TRBV5-1 to TRBJ2-7; D is uncertain. Trimming shortened V by 4 bases and J by 0 bases, and 11 bases separated the two germline ends. The CDR3 is 14 amino acids. Germline V gene sequence: CDR1 SGHRS, CDR2 YFSETQ. CDR3 amino acids: CASSPVPPSYEQYF. In DNA form, the CDR3 reads TGCGCCAGCAGCCCCGTCCCTCCCTCCTACGAGCAGTACTTC. The whole variable domain, filled in from reference TRBV5-1 and TRBJ2-7, reads KAGVTQTPRYLIKTRGQQVTLSCSPISGHRSVSWYQQTPGQGLQFLFEYFSETQRNKGNFPGRFSGRQFSNSRSEMNVSTLELGDSALYLCASSPVPPSYEQYFGPGTRLTVT.

V usage is TRBV5-5 and J usage is TRBJ2-2, with 11 bases matching TRBD2. The V gene's germline CDR1 is SGHKS and CDR2 YYEKEE (reference sequence). The CDR3 contains 15 residues. Unmatched junction bases numbered 3, after V lost 4 bases and J lost 4 bases. The DNA for the CDR3 is TGTGCCAGCAGCGGGACTAGCGGAGGCACCGGGGAGCTGTTTTTT. This encodes CASSGTSGGTGELFF.

The rearrangement joins TRBV3-1 (or the pseudogene TRBV3-2) to TRBJ2-5, with TRBD1 matching over 9 bases. CDR1 and CDR2 (germline): LGHDT, YNNKEL (reference sequence). V gave up 4 bases and J gave up 5 bases; unmatched junction bases: 11. The CDR3 totals 16 residues. The CDR3 nucleotides read TGTGCCAGCAGCCCCCCCACACAGGGGGCCGGGGAGACCCAGTACTTC. Translated, it gives CASSPPTQGAGETQYF.

J is TRBJ2-3 and V is TRBV27; 12 bases match TRBD2. CDR3 size: 19 residues. V dropped 1 base and J dropped 0; count of bases not matched to a gene: 8. Germline V gives CDR1 MNHEY, CDR2 SMNVEV (reference sequence). Here the CDR3 reads CASSLWVRTSGTSTDTQYF. The CDR3 DNA reads TGTGCCAGCAGTTTATGGGTCCGGACTAGCGGGACTAGCACAGATACGCAGTATTTT.

This clone was seen once. This chain's CDR3 is CASSQEWTRGSGNTIYF. The CDR3 DNA follows: TGTGCCAGCAGCCAAGAGTGGACGAGGGGCTCTGGAAACACCATATATTTT. The chain is built from TRBV3-1 (or the pseudogene TRBV3-2) and TRBJ1-3; possible D gene TRBD1, 5 bases. CDR3 length: 17 amino acids. In germline, CDR1 is LGHDT, CDR2 YNNKEL (reference sequence). V was shortened by 0 bases and J by 0 bases, with 12 bases between the two germline ends.

The chain links TRBV2 to TRBJ1-6; 7 bases agree with TRBD1. This CDR3 has 14 residues. Losses at the gene ends were 4 bases for V and 7 bases for J; bases not matched to a gene: 4. Germline V gene data show CDR1 as SNHLY and CDR2 as FYNNEI. The CDR3 sequence is CASSGQGTNSPLHF. As DNA, the CDR3 is TGTGCCAGCAGTGGACAGGGTACGAATTCACCCCTCCACTTT.

The CDR3 protein is CASSGGQVNEKLFF. The CDR3 DNA follows: TGTGCCAGCAGCGGCGGACAGGTTAATGAAAAACTGTTTTTT. The rearrangement links TRBV21-1 to TRBJ1-4; the D segment call TRBD1 is taken from the table without a DNA check. TRBV21-1 is a pseudogene. The CDR3 is 14 residues long.